One and the same sample provided the 30 T cell receptor beta chains below, sequenced in a study of immune evolution from preneoplasia to lung adenocarcinoma. Only in-frame clones appear in the TCRdb table, and some are missing; sequencing was by immunoSEQ multiplex PCR. The data hold around 10,000 clones, with 60% to 85% observed a single time. Material: FFPE minimally invasive lung adenocarcinoma tissue. The receptor set was obtained from a person between 60 and 79 years old with lung adenocarcinoma.

This chain joins TRBV11-3 and TRBJ2-7; D is unresolved. With 0 bases removed from V and 3 bases from J, the gap between germline ends came to 6 bases. This CDR3 has 13 amino acids. Germline-derived CDR1 and CDR2 are SGHNT and YENEEA. The CDR3 sequence is CASSLDLDYEQYF. CDR3 sequence (DNA): TGTGCCAGCAGCTTAGACCTAGACTACGAGCAGTACTTC.

This clone was found a few times. The chain couples TRBV5-1 to TRBJ2-6; the D gene is possibly TRBD2 (5 bases). CDR3 length: 15 amino acids. V lost 3 bases and J 1 base, leaving 8 bases between the germline ends. CDR1 and CDR2 (germline): SGHRS, YFSETQ. The CDR3 loop reads CASSSRGSGANVLTF. CDR3 nucleotide sequence: TGCGCCAGCAGCTCCCGGGGATCTGGGGCCAACGTCCTGACTTTC.

This chain joins TRBV7-8 and TRBJ1-6; tentative D call: TRBD1 (5 bases). V lost 4 bases, J lost 5 bases, and 21 bases lay in between. Germline CDR1 reads SGHVS; CDR2 reads FQNEAQ. CDR3 size: 18 residues. The CDR3 DNA follows: TGTGCCAGCAGCTCGAGTGCCAACAGGTCCCCCAATAATTCACCCCTCCACTTT. The encoded protein is CASSSSANRSPNNSPLHF.

This CDR3 is CASSLETGREYEQYF. The CDR3 DNA reads TGTGCCAGCAGCTTGGAAACAGGAAGGGAATACGAGCAGTACTTC. The V call is TRBV5-4, the J call TRBJ2-7, with a possible D match to TRBD1 (5 bases). The V and J ends lost 0 bases and 4 bases respectively, with 14 bases between them. The germline CDR1 and CDR2 sequences are SGHNT and YYREEE (reference sequence). The length of the CDR3 is 15 residues. Full variable domain (missing parts from reference TRBV5-4 and TRBJ2-7): ETGVTQSPTHLIKTRGQQVTLRCSSQSGHNTVSWYQQALGQGPQFIFQYYREEENGRGNFPPRFSGLQFPNYSSELNVNALELDDSALYLCASSLETGREYEQYFGPGTRLTVT.

The J gene is TRBJ2-7, the V gene TRBV18, with 7 bases matching TRBD1. CDR3 length: 14 residues. CDR1 KGHSH and CDR2 LQKENI come from the germline V gene. V dropped 3 bases and J dropped 2; count of bases not matched to a gene: 4. The CDR3 DNA sequence: TGTGCCAGCTCACCGCGGACAGGACCCTACGAGCAGTACTTC. Encoded protein: CASSPRTGPYEQYF.

The chain joins TRBV19 to TRBJ2-5, with TRBD2 as a possible D gene (7 bases). Germline V gives CDR1 LNHDA, CDR2 SQIVND (reference sequence). V lost 3 bases to trimming and J lost 5 bases, with 13 bases between them. The CDR3 is 14 residues long. The CDR3 loop reads CASSMWGGRETQYF. Here the CDR3 DNA reads TGTGCCAGTAGTATGTGGGGGGGCAGGGAGACCCAGTACTTC.

CDR3 coding DNA: TGTGCCAGCAGCACGAGTGACAGGGAAGCTTTCTTT. Translated, it gives CASSTSDREAFF. This rearrangement joins TRBV7-9 to TRBJ1-1, with a weak D call TRBD1 (6 bases). Germline V gene lookup returns CDR1 SEHNR and CDR2 FQNEAQ (reference sequence). Trimming pared 5 bases from V and 8 bases from J, leaving 12 bases between. This CDR3 has 12 residues.

The chain combines TRBV4-1 with TRBJ2-5; D is perhaps TRBD2 (6 bases). With 0 bases removed from V and 2 bases from J, the gap between germline ends came to 19 bases. Germline values: CDR1 MGHRA, CDR2 YSYEKL. The CDR3 loop spans 18 amino acids. The CDR3: CASSQDGLGLPSQETQYF. The CDR3 coding sequence is TGCGCCAGCAGCCAAGATGGGCTCGGACTACCCTCACAAGAGACCCAGTACTTC.

J is TRBJ1-1 and V is TRBV28; 10 bases are a match to TRBD1. This CDR3 has 15 residues. V dropped 6 bases and J dropped 5; count of bases not matched to a gene: 9. CDR1 is MDHEN, CDR2 SYDVKM, per germline. The CDR3 loop reads CASRPTGGQGTEAFF. DNA for the CDR3: TGTGCCAGCAGGCCTACAGGGGGACAGGGGACTGAAGCTTTCTTT.

The V and J genes are TRBV5-1 and TRBJ1-2, with D tentatively TRBD1 (5 bases). V dropped 3 bases and J dropped 4 bases, with 22 bases sitting between them. Germline CDR1 reads SGHRS; CDR2 reads YFSETQ. CDR3 length: 17 residues. The CDR3 is CASSSGEGQGWSYGYTF. The CDR3 DNA is TGCGCCAGCAGCTCCGGAGAGGGCCAGGGATGGAGCTATGGCTACACCTTC.

By sample share, this clone is medium-sized. The CDR3 nucleotides are TGTGCCAGTACCTCAGGACTAGCGAAGGCTCAGAACACCGGGGAGCTGTTTTTT. Translation gives CASTSGLAKAQNTGELFF. The rearrangement uses TRBV19 and TRBJ2-2, with TRBD2 identical over 9 bases. V gave up 7 bases and J gave up 1 base; unmatched junction bases: 13. CDR1 and CDR2 (germline): LNHDA, SQIVND (reference sequence). CDR3 size: 18 residues.

This clone appeared once. The CDR3 bases are TGTGCCAGCAGCGTAGGGCCTAGCGGGAGGACCAATGAGCAGTTCTTC. Its translation is CASSVGPSGRTNEQFF. V gene TRBV9 combines with J gene TRBJ2-1; 11 nucleotides align to TRBD2. Germline V gene sequence: CDR1 SGDLS, CDR2 YYNGEE. With 0 bases clipped from V and 6 bases from J, the junction kept 5 bases outside the gene matches. The CDR3 runs 16 residues.

This rearrangement joins TRBV19 to TRBJ1-3; D ambiguous. Germline lookup yields CDR1 LNHDA and CDR2 SQIVND (reference sequence). The CDR3 is 12 amino acids. Deletions cut 9 bases from V and 4 bases from J, with 10 bases between. Here the CDR3 DNA reads TGTGCCAGCCCGGTCCGCGGAAACACCATATATTTT. Protein: CASPVRGNTIYF.

V gene TRBV18 combines with J gene TRBJ1-2; unclear D gene. Trimming removed 0 bases at V and 6 bases at J, with 8 bases between. The germline V gene encodes CDR1 KGHSH and CDR2 LQKENI. The CDR3 is 13 residues long. In DNA, the CDR3 is TGTGCCAGCTCACCACCTAGCCGGGATGGCTACACCTTC. Its protein is CASSPPSRDGYTF.

The CDR3 loop reads CASSPDGVGRNTEAFF. CDR3 DNA sequence: TGTGCCAGCTCACCCGACGGGGTTGGACGGAACACTGAAGCTTTCTTT. The rearrangement uses TRBV18 and TRBJ1-1; D gene uncertain. Germline V lookup: CDR1 KGHSH, CDR2 LQKENI. CDR3 size: 16 residues. V lost 3 bases and J lost 1, with 15 bases in between.

V is TRBV5-4 and J is TRBJ1-5; a weak D match, TRBD1 (5 bases). Per germline, CDR1 SGHNT and CDR2 YYREEE (reference sequence). The germline V and J ends were trimmed by 0 bases and 3 bases, with 13 bases remaining between them. The CDR3 has 16 amino acids. The CDR3 DNA follows: TGTGCCAGCAGCTTGGCGGCCAGGGCGGTCAATCAGCCCCAGCATTTT. This translates into CASSLAARAVNQPQHF.

The chain recombines TRBV19 with TRBJ2-6; 7 bases match TRBD1. The CDR3 contains 16 residues. V dropped 5 bases and J dropped 0; count of bases not matched to a gene: 4. The germline gives CDR1 LNHDA, CDR2 SQIVND (reference sequence). The CDR3 DNA reads TGTGCCAGTAGTCGAGGACAGGCCTCTGGGGCCAACGTCCTGACTTTC. Its translation is CASSRGQASGANVLTF.

This chain uses TRBV28 with TRBJ1-1; no clear D gene. V was trimmed by 7 bases and J by 5 bases, leaving 14 bases between them. The CDR3 totals 13 residues. Germline assignment: CDR1 MDHEN and CDR2 SYDVKM. DNA for the CDR3: TGTGCCAGCACCCGGGCCCTAGAAACTGAAGCTTTCTTT. Translation: CASTRALETEAFF.

This clone was recorded a few times. The chain recombines TRBV9 with TRBJ2-1; possible D gene TRBD2, 7 bases. The V gene's germline CDR1 is SGDLS and CDR2 YYNGEE. V dropped 0 bases and J dropped 9 bases, with 16 bases sitting between them. CDR3 length equals 15 residues. CDR3 loop: CASSVVWGGAGEQFF. The CDR3 DNA sequence: TGTGCCAGCAGCGTAGTATGGGGGGGGGCTGGTGAGCAGTTCTTC. Together with reference TRBV9 and TRBJ2-1, the CDR3 gives the full variable domain: DSGVTQTPKHLITATGQRVTLRCSPRSGDLSVYWYQQSLDQGLQFLIQYYNGEERAKGNILERFSAQQFPDLHSELNLSSLELGDSALYFCASSVVWGGAGEQFFGPGTRLTVL.

A note on this clone: The identical CDR3 is also encoded by other nucleotide sequences in the sample. This chain joins TRBV11-1 and TRBJ2-7; TRBD2 aligns across 12 bases. This CDR3 contains 19 residues. Germline-derived CDR1 and CDR2 are SGHAT and FQDESV (reference sequence). V gave up 5 bases and J gave up 0 bases; unmatched junction bases: 14. The CDR3 is CASSLTRGLAGPSSYEQYF. In DNA, the CDR3 is TGTGCCAGCAGCCTTACCCGCGGACTAGCGGGACCGTCCTCCTACGAGCAGTACTTC.

V is TRBV19 and J is TRBJ2-7; 8 bases map to TRBD2. The CDR3 has 14 residues. Trimming cost V 6 bases and J 9 bases; bases outside gene matches: 13. CDR1 and CDR2 (germline): LNHDA, SQIVND (reference sequence). In DNA form, the CDR3 reads TGTGCCAGTAGCCAACTAGCGGATGGTCTCGGGCAGTACTTC. The encoded protein is CASSQLADGLGQYF.

The genes are TRBV18 and TRBJ1-2; 12 bases map to TRBD1. The CDR3 contains 18 residues. Germline lookup yields CDR1 KGHSH and CDR2 LQKENI. V shed 3 bases, J shed 0 bases, and the junction held 8 bases outside the gene matches. CDR3 loop: CASSPKGTGGVANYGYTF. CDR3 in DNA: TGTGCCAGCTCACCCAAAGGGACAGGGGGCGTCGCTAACTATGGCTACACCTTC.

The chain carries TRBV11-2 and TRBJ2-7, with 8 bases identical to TRBD1. The germline V gene has CDR1 SGHAT and CDR2 FQNNGV. After removal of 5 bases from V and 6 bases from J, the junction contained 6 bases not matched to a gene. The CDR3 totals 13 residues. CDR3 bases: TGTGCCAGCAGCCCGGACAGGGTAGGCGAGCAGTACTTC. Residues: CASSPDRVGEQYF.

The rearrangement uses TRBV11-3 and TRBJ2-1; perhaps TRBD2 as D (5 bases). Germline V lookup: CDR1 SGHNT, CDR2 YENEEA. V was trimmed by 4 bases and J by 3 bases, leaving 7 bases between them. The CDR3 extends over 13 amino acids. CDR3 loop: CASSSGGYNEQFF. CDR3 in DNA: TGTGCCAGCAGCTCCGGAGGCTACAATGAGCAGTTCTTC.

The chain has TRBV5-6 and TRBJ2-3; D might be TRBD2 (7 bases). The V gene lost 0 bases and the J gene lost 6 bases, with 14 bases spanning the gap. This CDR3 spans 15 amino acids. Germline CDR1 is SGHDT and CDR2 is YYEEEE. For the CDR3, the DNA is TGTGCCAGCAGCTTGGGAGGGGGGGCCGCTGATACGCAGTATTTT. Translation: CASSLGGGAADTQYF.

V is TRBV5-1 and J is TRBJ2-1; 7 positions match TRBD2. This CDR3 comprises 15 residues. CDR1 and CDR2 from the germline V gene are SGHRS and YFSETQ. Germline trimming cut 3 bases from V and 5 bases from J; bases unmatched to any gene: 8. The CDR3 DNA reads TGCGCCAGCAGCTCCCTAAGCGGGGTAAACAATGAGCAGTTCTTC. This sequence encodes CASSSLSGVNNEQFF. Variable domain in full (rest from reference TRBV5-1 and TRBJ2-1): KAGVTQTPRYLIKTRGQQVTLSCSPISGHRSVSWYQQTPGQGLQFLFEYFSETQRNKGNFPGRFSGRQFSNSRSEMNVSTLELGDSALYLCASSSLSGVNNEQFFGPGTRLTVL.

This clone was counted once. This chain joins TRBV30 and TRBJ2-2; no firm D call. The V gene lost 0 bases and the J gene lost 5 bases, with 10 bases spanning the gap. Germline V gene lookup returns CDR1 GTSNPN and CDR2 SVGIG (reference sequence). The CDR3 totals 14 residues. The CDR3 bases are TGTGCCTGGAGTGTAATATTGGGGACCGGGGAGCTGTTTTTT. This sequence encodes CAWSVILGTGELFF.

CDR3 sequence reads: CASSRTGANYGYTF. CDR3 nucleotides: TGCGCCAGCAGCCGGACAGGGGCTAACTATGGCTACACCTTC. The chain uses TRBV5-1 and TRBJ1-2, with 9 bases lining up with TRBD1. Trimming cost V 4 bases and J 0 bases; bases outside gene matches: 1. The germline gives CDR1 SGHRS, CDR2 YFSETQ. There are 14 residues in the CDR3.

The chain links TRBV18 to TRBJ2-1; TRBD2 agrees at 7 bases. The CDR3 length is 16 residues. Germline assignment: CDR1 KGHSH and CDR2 LQKENI. The V and J ends lost 0 bases and 0 bases, in that order; junction bases with no gene match: 2. The DNA of the CDR3 is TGTGCCAGCTCACCACCTCCTAGCGGCTCCTACAATGAGCAGTTCTTC. Its translation: CASSPPPSGSYNEQFF. Drawing the rest from reference TRBV18 and TRBJ2-1, the complete variable domain is NAGVMQNPRHLVRRRGQEARLRCSPMKGHSHVYWYRQLPEEGLKFMVYLQKENIIDESGMPKERFSAEFPKEGPSILRIQQVVRGDSAAYFCASSPPPSGSYNEQFFGPGTRLTVL.

V is TRBV6-1 and J is TRBJ1-1; D is ambiguous. The CDR3 sequence is 14 residues long. V lost 3 bases to trimming and J lost 0 bases, with 8 bases between them. CDR1 is MNHNS and CDR2 is SASEGT in the germline V gene. CDR3 sequence reads: CASSEAAMNTEAFF. As DNA, the CDR3 is TGTGCCAGCAGTGAGGCGGCCATGAACACTGAAGCTTTCTTT.